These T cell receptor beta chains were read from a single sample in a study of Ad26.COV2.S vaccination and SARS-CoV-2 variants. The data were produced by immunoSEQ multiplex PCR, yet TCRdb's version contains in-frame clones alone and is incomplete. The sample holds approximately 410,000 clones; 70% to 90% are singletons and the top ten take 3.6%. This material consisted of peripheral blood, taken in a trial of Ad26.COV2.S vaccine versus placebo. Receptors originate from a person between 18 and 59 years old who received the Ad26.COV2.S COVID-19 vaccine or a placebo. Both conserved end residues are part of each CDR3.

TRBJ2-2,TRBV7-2,CASSLGGAGELFF
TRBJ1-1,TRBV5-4,CASSSTADTEAFF
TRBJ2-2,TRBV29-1,CSVGLSGGNTGELFF
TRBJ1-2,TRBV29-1,CSVEDSGVGYGYTF
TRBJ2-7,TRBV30,CAWSVGTGRNEQYF
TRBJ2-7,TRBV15,CATSRVGTDYEQYF
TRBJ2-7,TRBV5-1,CASSWDRGFEQYF
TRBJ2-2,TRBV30,CAWRRGVTTGELFF
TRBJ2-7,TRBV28,CATAKGLAGGPGSYEQYF
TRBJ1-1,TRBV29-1,CSVTHNTEAFF
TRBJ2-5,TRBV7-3,CASSASGDQETQYF
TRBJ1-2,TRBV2,CASTEWSYGYTF
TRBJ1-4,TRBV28,CASSPVNGEKLFF
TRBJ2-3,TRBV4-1,CASSQKTSGLSDTQYF
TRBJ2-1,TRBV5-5,CASSLGLYSYNEQFF
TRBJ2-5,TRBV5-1,CASSFQGLAGEETQYF
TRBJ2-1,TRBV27,CASSLLSGGRDEQFF
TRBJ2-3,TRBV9,CASSVVGGPSTDTQYF
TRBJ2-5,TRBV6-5,CASSSSGETQYF
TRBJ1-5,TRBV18,CASSPGRNSNQPQHF
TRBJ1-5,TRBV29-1,CSVMTGRSNQPQHF
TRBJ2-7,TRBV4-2,CASSQDRDFYEQYF
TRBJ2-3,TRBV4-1,CASSLTASTDTQYF
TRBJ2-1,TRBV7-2,CASSGYGGPYNEQFF
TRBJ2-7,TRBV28,CASSLTGTTYEQYF
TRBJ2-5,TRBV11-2,CASSPGTFSRPQETQYF